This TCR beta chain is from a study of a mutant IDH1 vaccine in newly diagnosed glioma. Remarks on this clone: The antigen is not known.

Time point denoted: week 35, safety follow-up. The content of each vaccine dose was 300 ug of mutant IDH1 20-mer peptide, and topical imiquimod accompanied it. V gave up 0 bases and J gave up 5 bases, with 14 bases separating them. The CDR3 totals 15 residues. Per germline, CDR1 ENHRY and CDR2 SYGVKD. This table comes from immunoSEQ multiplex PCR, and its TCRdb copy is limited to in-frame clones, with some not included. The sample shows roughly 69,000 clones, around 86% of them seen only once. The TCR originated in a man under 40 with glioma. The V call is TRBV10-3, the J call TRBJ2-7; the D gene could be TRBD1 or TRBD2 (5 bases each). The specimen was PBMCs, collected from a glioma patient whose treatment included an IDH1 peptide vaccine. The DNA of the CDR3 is TGTGCCATCAGTGAGTCGGGGGAGAAGTGGGACGAGCAGTACTTC. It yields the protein CAISESGEKWDEQYF.